The clone carrying this TCR beta chain has ten or more counts. The antigen is not known. The CDR3 has 17 residues. Germline loops: CDR1 DFQATT, CDR2 SNEGSKA (reference sequence). V gave up 1 base and J gave up 0 bases, with 18 bases separating them. This sample is drawn from a study of metastatic and nonmetastatic thyroid tumors. Study-wide context: Where malignant and benign thyroid patients were concerned, repertoires were compared across blood and tumor or nodule tissue. General observations from the study: It was reported that TCR beta diversity was significantly higher in malignant thyroid tumors than benign nodules, in blood and tumor.

Among the patients, none had received any treatment before thyroid surgery. How the authors handled the data: The study took CDR3 differences across clinicopathological groups and made a distant-metastasis classifier for papillary thyroid cancer from them. With MiXCR, TCRdb reprocessed the PCR reads. TCRdb's processing, not the study's, gives the V and J calls here. The sample has over 35,000 clones; 13% are singletons. This TCR was sampled from a female donor with papillary thyroid cancer or a benign thyroid nodule (not recorded which). Some clones in this sample may be carry-over from other donors' samples. The rearrangement uses TRBV20-1 and TRBJ1-2; perhaps TRBD1 as D (6 bases). The sample consisted of blood. CDR3 coding DNA: TGCAGTGCTAGAGGGAGTTTGGGGGGCAACTCTAACTATGGCTACACCTTC. Residues: CSARGSLGGNSNYGYTF.